Detailed here is one TCR beta chain. The sample contains more than one DNA sequence encoding this CDR3. The data belong to a study of blood T cell repertoires in COVID-19. The method was immunoSEQ multiplex PCR; TCRdb's version includes in-frame clones alone and lacks a portion of them. The sample consists of approximately 140,000 clones, just over 85% of them appearing once. The CDR3 covers 15 residues. CDR1 and CDR2 (germline): SGHTA, FQGTGA. Trimming at V came to 6 bases and at J to 3 bases, leaving 6 bases not matched to a gene. The rearrangement joins TRBV7-3 to TRBJ2-3, with 10 bases matching TRBD2. Sequencing was performed on peripheral blood. The sequence derives from a woman aged 55-69 years with acute or convalescent COVID-19. CDR3 sequence: CASSQAGGSTDTQYF. In nucleotides, the CDR3 is TGTGCCAGCAGTCAAGCGGGGGGGTCGACAGATACGCAGTATTTT.